This TCR beta chain comes out of a study of cytomegalovirus exposure and HLA in healthy donors (dated by TCRdb to about 2017). Concerning the study at large: According to an earlier analysis of 587 of the donors, about 179 million T cells yielded 95 million to 140 million unique TCR beta sequences and approximately 300 Gb of sequence data. About 300 gigabases of sequencing data and 78 million or so unique TCR sequences were included in an early release covering several hundred HLA-typed donors. Of the 300 to 500 genotyped donors, over 80% were placed in the genetic ancestry cluster associated with self-reported Caucasian donors. The study aimed to test whether signatures of past pathogen exposure could be identified by cataloging public T cell receptors. The T cell repertoires of around 730 subjects were profiled by immunosequencing and related to cytomegalovirus serostatus. In addition to the first cohort of 650 to 800 subjects, a separate validation cohort of 120 different subjects was used. The study combined high-throughput TCR immunosequencing, statistical association of individual TCRs with disease status, and machine learning to predict cytomegalovirus infection status. To study patterns of TCR occurrence, a later analysis re-analyzed previously published TCR beta repertoires from several hundred donors and added high-resolution HLA genotyping. Rather than using new phenotypic data, the later analysis identified candidate immune exposures from TCR beta sequences and from how often those sequences occurred across donors. To decide whether each TCR beta V gene segment behaved as functional or pseudogenic, an earlier analysis of fewer than 750 of the donors relied on high-throughput TCR beta sequencing. Donor age, sex, ethnicity and CMV serostatus were compiled together with the repertoire data. Genome-wide SNP genotypes for about three fifths of the roughly 700 donors were used in a later genetic analysis, which treated that subset as a discovery cohort. Every discovery cohort repertoire had been produced on one sequencing platform. HLA typing covered class I and class II loci at four-digit resolution. Typing coverage differed by locus: A, B, C, DRB1 and DQB1 were typed in roughly 620-630 donors, DQA1 in approximately 520, DPA1 in over 600, and DPB1 in just under 480. Roughly 5 DR-DQ haplotypes were handled as single units for association and clustering because linkage in the cohort was strong. Across some 400 genotyped donors of the cohort, an average of roughly 230,000 unique TCR beta nucleotide sequences per donor were sequenced, and approximately 19% of those sequences were non-productive. The paper as a whole reports these results and caveats: The earlier analysis of 587 of the donors excluded 15 to 20 rarely observed V segments, including chromosome 9 orphons, because counts were too low. A total of about 150 TCR beta chains were listed by the study as associated with cytomegalovirus. Compared with equally common non-associated chains, HLA-associated TCR beta chains in a later analysis were more clonally expanded and had lower generation probabilities. The classifier was reported to diagnose cytomegalovirus status with high specificity and sensitivity in both the original and validation cohorts. According to a later analysis, parvovirus B19, influenza, CMV and Epstein-Barr virus appeared linked to several top co-occurrence clusters. At a false discovery rate of 0.05, a later analysis linked 15,000 to 20,000 TCR beta sequences to specific HLA alleles. An association between a missense DCLRE1C variant and V-gene and J-gene trimming of TCR beta chains was found in a later genetic analysis and replicated in an independent cohort. Some IMGT-functional V segments, including TRBV6-2 and TRBV6-3, could not be told apart with the 87-base-pair reads, so those segments were excluded. Immune exposure information for the cohort was limited to CMV serostatus. It was suggested by the authors that the approach could potentially be generalized to other disease states and immunological phenotypes. In a later analysis, the rate of TCR association differed among HLA loci, with DRB1 alleles having the most associated TCRs and HLA-C alleles having the fewest. Most CMV-associated TCR beta chains appeared to be HLA-restricted in a later analysis, and the HLA associations seemed to be driven largely by CMV exposure. Compared with the approximately 670-donor mean, donors in an Asian-associated ancestry cluster had fewer N-insertions in productive TCRs, according to a later genetic analysis. A further reported finding was that TCR beta sequences accurately predicted the HLA-A and HLA-B alleles for most subjects in the first cohort. Presence/absence analyses assumed roughly uniform sequencing depth across donors, an assumption that may not hold. In this cohort, only TCR beta chains were sequenced, and detectable features were limited by the absence of alpha or paired-chain data. A group of highly shared sequence variants was considered likely to be a technical artifact of the sequencing pipeline. Because HLA typing was missing for some donors at each locus, association tests included only the typed subset. When HLA alleles, especially DR and DQ, strongly co-occurred, TCR associations were difficult to assign to individual alleles. Across donors, most TCR sequences were observed very rarely, whereas some public TCRs were present in many individuals. Correlated functional status among segregating V segments might reflect linkage disequilibrium, but an unknown experimental factor could not be ruled out. Broadly in line with IMGT annotations, most TCR beta V segments showed up in productive rearrangements about 87% or about 30% of the time in an earlier analysis of about 500 of the donors. A few of the identified cytomegalovirus-associated TCR beta chains were confirmed in vitro to be specific for cytomegalovirus antigens.

Library prep was done by the immunoSEQ multiplex PCR assay. For the multiplex PCR, a mixture combining 60 forward primers for TCR Vbeta segments and 13 reverse primers for TCR Jbeta segments was used. The CDR3 region of rearranged TCR beta genes was amplified from genomic DNA by a multiplex PCR assay. On the Illumina HiSeq System, the amplified TCR beta libraries were sequenced as 87-base-pair reads. In the paper's pipeline: A later analysis tallied around 87 million unique TCR beta chains across the 640 or so repertoires, and about 10 million of those chains were shared by two or more donors. A nearest-neighbor algorithm error-corrected the raw reads and collapsed the reads into unique sequences, merging closely related sequences to remove PCR and sequencing errors. V, D and J gene segments were assigned by aligning CDR3 sequences to IMGT reference sequences. For a sequence to be retained, at least a six-nucleotide match to both a V gene segment and a J gene segment was required. A rearrangement counted as productive if the CDR3 had no stop codons and remained in frame with V and J, and every other rearrangement counted as non-productive. CDR3 was defined according to IMGT convention as the region running from the second conserved V-encoded cysteine to the conserved J-encoded phenylalanine. The earlier analysis of some 540 of the donors excluded any sequence lacking an unambiguous match to a single V gene segment. An earlier analysis of 450 to 650 of the donors called V segments functional above 56.7% productive rearrangements and segregating when the between-donor standard deviation exceeded 5%. To diagnose cytomegalovirus status from the catalog of TCR beta chain sequences, a statistical classification framework was built. In a later analysis, TCR nucleotide sequences were compared against IMGT/GENE-DB human TR gene sequences so that V and J genes could be assigned. The TCRdist pipeline was used in a later analysis to assign CDR3 sequences and most-parsimonious VDJ recombination scenarios. In a later analysis, each TCR beta chain was defined by its CDR3 amino acid sequence together with its V-gene family, and reads lacking a unique V-gene family were excluded. To address suspected cross-contamination and a sequencing artifact, a later analysis removed 592 highly shared, low-generation-probability nucleotide sequences. For each public chain, a later analysis derived a clonal expansion index from normalized ranks of inferred template counts within each repertoire. Generation probabilities in a later analysis came from a VDJ recombination model fitted to out-of-frame rearrangements, and those results were checked against IGoR. In a later analysis, hypergeometric tests were used to score TCR-TCR, TCR-HLA and TCR-CMV co-occurrence, with a repertoire-size bias correction applied to TCR pairs. In a later analysis, false discovery rates were estimated by permuting HLA or CMV assignments 20 times. In a later analysis, co-occurring TCRs were grouped using DBSCAN, and TCRdist sequence similarity was added for clustering within HLA-allele-positive subsets. Repertoires with fewer than 30,000 or more than 120,000 public chains, plus five repertoires with anomalous nucleotide sharing, were excluded from co-occurrence clustering. TCRdb took this table from immuneACCESS and kept in-frame rearrangements with V and J called. Such tables lack part of the clones; where checked against another copy, unresolved V genes explain under half of the gap, and the rest is unexplained. V and J calls and clone size are given by that table; D and trimming were obtained from the DNA. The sample includes 100,000 to 150,000 clones, with about 80% observed a single time. Approximately 3.5% of the sample is held by the ten biggest clonotypes.

The cohort consisted of 650 to 700 healthy bone marrow donors. Cohort members were all nominally healthy when sampled, although unrecorded immune exposures were likely present. The donor tested CMV seropositive and was one of the 289 seropositive cohort members. Each donor provided a peripheral blood sample, and peripheral blood mononuclear cells were used for TCR beta sequencing. The Qiagen DNeasy Blood Extraction Kit was used to extract genomic DNA from the blood cell samples. The junction shows trimming of 3 bases on V and 5 bases on J, and the gene matches do not reach 1 base of it. Per the germline V gene (reference sequence), GTSNPN is the CDR1 and SVGIG is the CDR2. The CDR3 sequence holds 13 residues, the cysteine and phenylalanine included. Of all the DNA, just the CDR3 is kept, 39 bases in frame from base 1. Of note for this clone: Its binding antigen is unknown. Nothing much larger sits one base from this clone, and base qualities are not available.

The receptor was isolated from a woman aged 40 to 55 in good health and CMV-seropositive. The sample consisted of PBMCs. The rearranged chain carries TRBV30 and TRBJ2-3; 11 middle bases align to TRBD2. The nucleotide sequence is given as TGTGCCTGGAGCGGGACTAGCGGAGATACGCAGTATTTT. Its protein reads: CAWSGTSGDTQYF.